The present T cell receptor beta chain was sequenced within a study of CXCR3-negative and CXCR3-positive naive CD8 T cells. Findings of the study overall: The study found more hydrophobic TRB CDR3s in CXCR3-positive naive cells than in CXCR3-negative naive cells. Memory, not naive, CXCR3-negative and CXCR3-positive cells differed in TRBV-TRBJ usage.

TRB cDNA was prepared as libraries by UMI-labeled 5' RACE. TCRdb reprocessed the 5' RACE reads, with one entry per CDR3 protein and no DNA. This sample's table has some 140,000 distinct CDR3 sequences. The CDR3 consists of 16 residues. The germline CDR1 and CDR2 sequences are SGHDT and YYEEEE. About this clonotype itself: Its antigen remains unidentified.

Naive CD8+ T lymphocytes were specified as CD45RO-CCR7+CD27+CD95-. The chain couples TRBV5-6 to TRBJ2-7; TCRdb indicates TRBD1, and absent DNA this call remains unverified. This receptor was identified in a human donor in good health. Some clones in this sample may be carry-over from other donors' samples. Sequencing input: naive CXCR3+ CD8+ T cells from blood. Subset: CD45RO-CCR7+CD27+CD95- naive CD8+ T cells expressing CXCR3 (TNR3+). CDR3 sequence reads: CASSLAGPLIRYEQYF.